Presented here are 27 T cell receptor beta chains from one specimen sequenced in a study of quantifying T cell responses using KT2 cells (dated by TCRdb to the late 2010s). With respect to the entire study: RNA was DNase-treated and reverse transcribed with TCR alpha and beta constant-region primers, mostly using SuperScript III.

Receptor amplification or capture employed UMI-ligation and nested PCR. The sequencer listed for this sample is Illumina MiSeq. Using T4 RNA ligase 1, a single-stranded oligonucleotide bearing the Illumina SP2 sequence plus a UMI was ligated onto the 3' end of the cDNA. PCR1 ran 4 cycles (98°C 15 s, 69°C 30 s, 72°C 40 s); the beta primer was an equimolar mix of RC1.1 and RC1.2 covering TRBC1 and TRBC2. The public reads were reanalyzed by TCRdb: fastp trimming at Q25, MiXCR alignment, in-frame beta chains only. One record per CDR3 amino acid sequence lists the most common genes and DNA. The sample data list tens of thousands of distinct CDR3 sequences, and around 10% of these were observed just once. In total, the top ten clones hold roughly 10% of the sample. Specimen: PBMCs spiked with cells of the T cell clone KT2. The source of these receptors is a human donor.

There are a few counts of this clonotype. V gene TRBV5-6 combines with J gene TRBJ2-1; 7 bases align to TRBD2. The germline V gene has CDR1 SGHDT and CDR2 YYEEEE. With V trimmed by 1 base and J by 4 bases, 2 bases remained unmatched. The CDR3 length is 14 residues. The CDR3 spells CASSLTSEYNEQFF. The CDR3 coding sequence is TGTGCCAGCAGCTTGACTAGCGAGTACAATGAGCAGTTCTTC.

V and J are TRBV12-3 or TRBV12-4 and TRBJ2-4; D is ambiguous. CDR3 length: 15 amino acids. V lost 4 bases, J lost 0 bases, and 10 bases lay in between. The CDR3 loop is CASSSRLLAKNIQYF. CDR3 DNA sequence: TGTGCCAGCAGTTCCCGACTCCTAGCCAAAAACATTCAGTACTTC.

The chain has TRBV11-1 and TRBJ1-1; 10 nucleotides line up with TRBD1. There are 14 residues in the CDR3. Germline CDR1 reads SGHAT; CDR2 reads FQDESV (reference sequence). J lost 1 base, V lost 4 bases, and 0 bases had no gene match. CDR3 loop: CASSWDRGNTEAFF. In nucleotides, the CDR3 is TGTGCCAGCAGCTGGGACAGGGGGAACACTGAAGCTTTCTTT.

This clonotype was counted ten times or more. The rearrangement joins TRBV19 to TRBJ2-7, with D possibly TRBD1 on 6 matching bases. The germline V gene has CDR1 LNHDA and CDR2 SQIVND (reference sequence). Trimming took 5 bases from V and 1 from J, leaving 12 bases between them. The CDR3 consists of 14 residues. CDR3 sequence reads: CASSLRDTSYEQYF. The CDR3 DNA reads as TGTGCCAGTAGTCTACGGGACACATCCTACGAGCAGTACTTC.

J is TRBJ2-3 and V is TRBV7-8; D is ambiguous. CDR1 is SGHVS and CDR2 is FQNEAQ in the germline V gene. The CDR3 is 13 residues long. With 4 bases removed from V and 6 bases from J, the gap between germline ends came to 11 bases. The CDR3 DNA sequence: TGTGCCAGCAGCTGGGGTGGGCCGGATACGCAGTATTTT. Protein: CASSWGGPDTQYF. Filled out from reference TRBV7-8 and TRBJ2-3, the complete variable domain reads GAGVSQSPRYKVAKRGQDVALRCDPISGHVSLFWYQQALGQGPEFLTYFQNEAQLDKSGLPSDRFFAERPEGSVSTLKIQRTQQEDSAVYLCASSWGGPDTQYFGPGTRLTVL.

V and J are TRBV5-1 and TRBJ1-1, with D maybe TRBD1 (5 bases). Between the trimmed V and J ends, which lost 0 bases and 2 bases, there was a span of 11 bases. This CDR3 is built from 15 residues. Germline CDR1 reads SGHRS; CDR2 reads YFSETQ. CDR3 sequence reads: CASSLGQGDNTEAFF. For the CDR3, the DNA is TGCGCCAGCAGCTTGGGTCAGGGAGATAACACTGAAGCTTTCTTT.

The rearrangement links TRBV7-6 to TRBJ1-3; no clear D. This CDR3 contains 12 residues. Germline CDR1 SGHVS, CDR2 FNYEAQ. The V end was cut by 3 bases, the J end by 3 bases, with 3 bases between. CDR3 coding DNA: TGTGCCAGCAGCTTGGGTGGAAACACCATATATTTT. This translates into CASSLGGNTIYF.

The V call is TRBV25-1, the J call TRBJ1-1; D is undetermined. The V end was cut by 3 bases, the J end by 11 bases, with 19 bases between. The CDR3 is 14 amino acids. The germline CDR1 and CDR2 sequences are MGHDK and SYGVNS. CDR3 residues: CASSELDPSYEAFF. The CDR3 DNA sequence: TGTGCCAGCAGTGAGTTGGACCCTTCCTATGAGGCTTTCTTT. The full variable domain, with the rest looked up from reference TRBV25-1 and TRBJ1-1, is EADIYQTPRYLVIGTGKKITLECSQTMGHDKMYWYQQDPGMELHLIHYSYGVNSTEKGDLSSESTVSRIRTEHFPLTLESARPSHTSQYLCASSELDPSYEAFFGQGTRLTVV.

This clonotype was seen more than once but under ten times. The genes are TRBV29-1 and TRBJ1-5, with D maybe TRBD1 (5 bases). The germline V gene has CDR1 SQVTM and CDR2 ANQGSEA. The CDR3 consists of 15 residues. V was pared by 4 bases and J by 3 bases, with 16 bases between. The DNA for the CDR3 is TGCAGCGTTGGTTTTGGGCAGGGCTACAATCAGCCCCAGCATTTT. It is translated as CSVGFGQGYNQPQHF.

The rearrangement links TRBV5-1 to TRBJ1-6, with 9 bases fitting TRBD1. The germline V gene encodes CDR1 SGHRS and CDR2 YFSETQ. The length of the CDR3 is 16 residues. The V gene end was trimmed by 4 bases and the J gene end by 0 bases; junction bases not matched to a gene: 2. The CDR3 DNA sequence: TGCGCCAGCAGCCCGACAGGGGGCTCCTATAATTCACCCCTCCACTTT. Encoded protein: CASSPTGGSYNSPLHF.

CDR3 sequence (DNA): TGTGCCAGCAGCACGGCTCCGGGACAGGGAGGGGAGTACTTC. Translation: CASSTAPGQGGEYF. V gene TRBV5-6 combines with J gene TRBJ2-4; 9 nucleotides line up with TRBD1. Germline CDR1 reads SGHDT; CDR2 reads YYEEEE. The CDR3 length is 14 residues. V lost 4 bases and J lost 14; bases outside the gene matches: 13.

DNA for the CDR3: TGTGCCAGCAGTTTCAACATAAACAATGAGCAGTTCTTC. Translating gives CASSFNINNEQFF. The J gene is TRBJ2-1, the V gene TRBV27; no firm D call. V lost 3 bases, J lost 5 bases, and 8 bases lay in between. Germline CDR1 is MNHEY and CDR2 is SMNVEV (reference sequence). CDR3 length equals 13 residues.

This clonotype was observed many times. The V gene is TRBV11-2, the J gene TRBJ1-1, with D possibly being TRBD1 (5 bases). V was trimmed by 4 bases and J by 1 base, leaving 10 bases between them. This CDR3 comprises 14 residues. From germline, CDR1 is SGHAT and CDR2 FQNNGV. CDR3 loop: CASSWAGTNTEAFF. CDR3 bases: TGTGCCAGCAGCTGGGCGGGGACGAACACTGAAGCTTTCTTT.

This sequence joins TRBV30 and TRBJ1-1; D unclear. Germline V gene lookup returns CDR1 GTSNPN and CDR2 SVGIG (reference sequence). The CDR3 loop spans 13 amino acids. Trimming stripped 0 bases from V and 2 bases from J, with 7 bases between. The CDR3 loop is CAWSVQSNTEAFF. The CDR3 DNA reads TGTGCCTGGAGTGTTCAGTCAAACACTGAAGCTTTCTTT.

The rearrangement uses TRBV27 and TRBJ2-7, with D unresolved. CDR3 size: 11 residues. Germline lookup yields CDR1 MNHEY and CDR2 SMNVEV (reference sequence). V was cut by 5 bases and J by 5 bases, with 7 bases left in between. The CDR3 loop is CASSPPDEQYF. The CDR3, as DNA: TGTGCCAGCAGTCCACCTGACGAGCAGTACTTC.

This chain links TRBV6-5 with TRBJ2-7; TRBD1 might be the D (5 bases). Between the trimmed V and J ends, which lost 6 bases and 1 base, there was a span of 13 bases. This CDR3 spans 14 amino acids. The germline CDR1 and CDR2 sequences are MNHEY and SVGAGI. The CDR3, as DNA: TGTGCCAGCAGGAGCAATAGGGGTTCCTACGAGCAGTACTTC. This encodes CASRSNRGSYEQYF.

This clonotype has more than one count but fewer than ten. CDR3 bases: TGTGCCAGCAGTTTATCGCATGAGGTCAGATTTAACTATGGCTACACCTTC. Amino acid sequence: CASSLSHEVRFNYGYTF. This chain connects TRBV27 to TRBJ1-2; D remains unclear. Germline CDR1 MNHEY, CDR2 SMNVEV (reference sequence). CDR3 length: 17 residues. Trimming removed 0 bases from V and 1 base from J, with 15 bases in between.

This chain links TRBV7-2 with TRBJ2-7; D may be TRBD2 (6 bases). V lost 3 bases, J lost 12 bases, and 12 bases lay in between. The CDR3 runs 11 residues. Germline CDR1 reads SGHTA; CDR2 reads FQGNSA. The CDR3 region is CASSFRDLLYF. CDR3 nucleotide sequence: TGTGCCAGCAGCTTCCGGGACTTATTGTACTTC.

This chain links TRBV5-1 with TRBJ2-3, with TRBD2 identical over 9 bases. The V gene's germline CDR1 is SGHRS and CDR2 YFSETQ. V shed 2 bases and J 2 bases; nucleotides not matched to a gene: 6. The CDR3 length is 16 residues. The CDR3 DNA sequence: TGCGCCAGCAGCTTTCTCAGCGGGGGGATCACAGATACGCAGTATTTT. It is translated as CASSFLSGGITDTQYF.

This clonotype came up a few times. The CDR3 loop is CSARSPGQVGYNEQFF. CDR3 in DNA: TGCAGTGCTAGAAGCCCTGGACAGGTAGGCTACAATGAGCAGTTCTTC. The chain carries TRBV20-1 and TRBJ2-1; TRBD1 agrees at 7 bases. The CDR3 is 16 amino acids. V was pared by 2 bases and J by 3 bases, with 10 bases of the junction left unmatched. Germline CDR1 is DFQATT and CDR2 is SNEGSKA (reference sequence).

The V gene is TRBV4-2, the J gene TRBJ2-2, with 15 nucleotides matching TRBD2. With V trimmed by 5 bases and J by 4 bases, 14 bases remained unmatched. CDR1 is LGHNA and CDR2 is YNFKEQ in the germline V gene. CDR3 size: 20 residues. For the CDR3, the DNA is TGTGCCAGCAGCACGGGGACTAGCGGGGGGTTTTCTGGTAGCACCGGGGAGCTGTTTTTT. Translated, it gives CASSTGTSGGFSGSTGELFF.

This chain links TRBV2 with TRBJ2-7; D unclear. Germline loops: CDR1 SNHLY, CDR2 FYNNEI. Deletions cut 3 bases from V and 4 bases from J, with 16 bases between. The CDR3 has 15 amino acids. In DNA, the CDR3 is TGTGCCAGCAGTGACATGTGGGGTAGATTATACGAGCAGTACTTC. Protein sequence: CASSDMWGRLYEQYF.

This clonotype was found many times. This sequence joins TRBV2 and TRBJ1-2; maybe TRBD1 (5 bases). Germline V gene sequence: CDR1 SNHLY, CDR2 FYNNEI. Trimming stripped 3 bases from V and 5 bases from J, with 13 bases between. The CDR3 length is 14 residues. The CDR3 loop reads CASSDGTEIYGYTF. The CDR3, as DNA: TGTGCCAGCAGTGATGGGACGGAGATTTATGGCTACACCTTC.

This clonotype was found many times. This rearrangement joins TRBV5-8 to TRBJ2-7, with D perhaps assigned TRBD1 or TRBD2 (5 bases each). V was cut by 7 bases and J by 5 bases, with 22 bases left in between. CDR1 SGHTS and CDR2 YDEGEE come from the germline V gene. CDR3 size: 15 residues. This chain's CDR3 is CASVPRGGLRDEQYF. The CDR3 region has the DNA TGTGCCAGCGTACCACGGGGCGGCCTCAGGGACGAGCAGTACTTC.

The chain uses TRBV20-1 and TRBJ1-5; D gene unclear. The CDR3 covers 14 residues. Trimming stripped 3 bases from V and 2 bases from J, with 11 bases between. Germline lookup yields CDR1 DFQATT and CDR2 SNEGSKA (reference sequence). In DNA form, the CDR3 reads TGCAGTGCTAGGGGCGGAGTCCGCAATCAGCCCCAGCATTTT. This translates into CSARGGVRNQPQHF.

The rearrangement links TRBV11-2 to TRBJ2-3; TRBD2 aligns across 12 bases. Trimming at V came to 3 bases and at J to 3 bases, leaving 1 base not matched to a gene. CDR3 length: 15 residues. Germline CDR1 is SGHAT and CDR2 is FQNNGV. The CDR3 sequence: CASSLTSGGTDTQYF. Written as DNA, the CDR3 is TGTGCCAGCAGCTTGACTAGCGGGGGAACAGATACGCAGTATTTT.

This clonotype was found a few times. The chain links TRBV2 to TRBJ1-6, with 9 nucleotides matching TRBD1. CDR3 length: 15 amino acids. The germline V gene encodes CDR1 SNHLY and CDR2 FYNNEI. V was pared by 7 bases and J by 10 bases, with 11 bases of the junction left unmatched. The chain's CDR3 is CASKNPGQGKSPLHF. The CDR3, as DNA: TGTGCCAGCAAGAATCCGGGACAGGGCAAATCACCCCTCCACTTT.